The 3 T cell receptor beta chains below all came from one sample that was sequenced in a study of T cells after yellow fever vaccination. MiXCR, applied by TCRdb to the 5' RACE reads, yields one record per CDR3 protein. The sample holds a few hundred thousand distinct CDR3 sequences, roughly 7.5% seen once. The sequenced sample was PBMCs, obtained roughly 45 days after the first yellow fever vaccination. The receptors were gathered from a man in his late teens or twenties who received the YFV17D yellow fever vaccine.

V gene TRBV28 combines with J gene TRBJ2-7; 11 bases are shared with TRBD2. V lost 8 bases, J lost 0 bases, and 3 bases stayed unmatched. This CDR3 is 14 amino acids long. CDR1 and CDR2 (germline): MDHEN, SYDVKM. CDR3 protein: CASGTSGLSYEQYV. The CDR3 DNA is TGTGCCAGCGGGACTAGCGGCCTCTCCTACGAGCAGTACGTC.

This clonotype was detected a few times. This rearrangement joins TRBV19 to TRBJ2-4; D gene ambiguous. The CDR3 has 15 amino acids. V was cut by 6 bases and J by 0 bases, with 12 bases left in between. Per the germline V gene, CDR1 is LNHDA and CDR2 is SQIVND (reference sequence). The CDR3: CASSSIELAKNIQYF. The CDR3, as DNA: TGTGCCAGTAGCTCGATAGAGTTAGCCAAAAACATTCAGTACTTC. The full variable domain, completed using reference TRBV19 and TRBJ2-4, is DGGITQSPKYLFRKEGQNVTLSCEQNLNHDAMYWYRQDPGQGLRLIYYSQIVNDFQKGDIAEGYSVSREKKESFPLTVTSAQKNPTAFYLCASSSIELAKNIQYFGAGTRLSVL.

CDR3 sequence reads: CASSSGLWTNEKLFF. CDR3 sequence (DNA): TGTGCCAGCAGTTCTGGACTGTGGACTAATGAAAAACTGTTTTTT. The chain has TRBV12-3 or TRBV12-4 and TRBJ1-4; no definite D call. Trimming pared 4 bases from V and 2 bases from J, leaving 11 bases between. The CDR3 loop spans 15 amino acids.